Reported below is one T cell receptor (beta chain). Its antigen is currently unknown. This sample is part of a study of OX40 agonist ivuxolimab in advanced cancers. Study results and limitations: Partial responders treated at 0.1-3.0 mg/kg exhibited clonal expansion among the lowest measured.

Trimming removed 6 bases from V and 16 bases from J, with 11 bases in between. The CDR3 is 9 amino acids. Libraries were prepared by immunoSEQ multiplex PCR; TCRdb keeps only in-frame clonotypes and omits some of them. In the table there are 15,000 to 20,000 clones, 75% to 90% of which are singletons. The clonotype comes from an adult with an advanced solid tumor such as melanoma, head and neck, liver or kidney cancer. V usage is TRBV5-3 and J usage is TRBJ2-1; no reliable D call. TRBV5-3 is filed as an ORF, its function uncertain. The sample consisted of CD4+ or CD8+ T cells sorted from blood, taken in a trial of the OX40 agonist ivuxolimab. In DNA form, the CDR3 reads TGTGCCAGAATCGCGAAAGCATTCTTC. This encodes CARIAKAFF.